This paragraph reports one TCR beta chain. There is no known antigen for this receptor. No qualities accompany the bases; no much larger clone lies one base away. TCRbeta CDR3 regions were amplified from genomic DNA using the immunoSEQ Assay, a bias-controlled multiplex PCR. The study's own analysis went as follows. The number of nucleated cells in each sample was estimated by amplification of reference gene primers within the assay. To quantify the absolute abundance of each unique TCRbeta CDR3 rearrangement, sequence reads were collapsed and filtered. For each sample, productive Simpson clonality was calculated by taking the square root of Simpson's diversity index across productive rearrangements. The table comes from immuneACCESS by way of TCRdb, which keeps in-frame sequences with V and J called. Part of the clones is missing from these tables; in studies checked, under half for an unresolved V gene and the rest for unknown reasons. D and trimming were read from the DNA, whereas the V and J calls and clone size are those reported in that table. For this sample there are roughly 170,000 clones; approximately 82% appear just once. In total, the top ten clones hold about 18% of the sample.

Enrolling through a virtual design, the prospective study's participants ranged in age from about 18 to 89 years and lived across roughly 23 United States geographic areas. To assign participants to cohorts, the prospective study relied on clinical history that participants themselves reported in a screening survey and a study questionnaire. ImmuneRACE Cohort 3 recovered participants were defined by two consecutive negative NP/OP PCR tests, healthcare professional clearance, or symptom resolution. Mobile phlebotomists in the prospective study collected whole blood, serum and a nasopharyngeal or oropharyngeal swab from every participant. Prospective study participants could optionally give additional blood draws and questionnaires over an approximately 2-month period. Prospective study blood samples were shipped either frozen or at room temperature before DNA extraction. The sample is drawn from a study of blood T cell repertoires in COVID-19 (dated by TCRdb to the early 2020s). Looking at the study overall: Collaborator samples came from the United States, Italy and Spain and covered acute and convalescent phases of COVID-19. The prospective study material was composed of cDNA or gDNA derived from T cells, B-cell-depleted T cells, or PBMCs. Deeply sampled blood TCRbeta repertoires from subjects exposed to, actively infected with, or recovered from COVID-19 were included in the dataset. The repertoires were released in a freely available public database meant as a resource for research on the immune response to SARS-CoV-2. Samples came from the ongoing ImmuneRACE study (first 160 participants) plus 1,254 subjects from 6 global collaborators. A de-identified subject ID, COVID-19 status, age in years and sex were almost always included in the sample metadata. Where available, HLA class I and class II types were taken from metadata supplied by the sample provider and were not determined by assay-based typing.

Overall study outcomes, separate from this receptor: The quantity of clinical and demographic metadata differed by source and by participant and was supplied without curation.

This clonotype was obtained from a woman in her forties or fifties who had recovered from COVID-19. Specimen: PBMCs or T cells enriched from blood (not recorded which).

The sequenced DNA is TGTGCCAGCAGCCCACGGCCGGGACTACCTCTAGGGTCCTACAATGAGCAGTTCTTC. It translates as CASSPRPGLPLGSYNEQFF. The sequence links TRBV7-9 to TRBJ2-1, and 7 junctional nucleotides match TRBD2. Trimming accounts for 5 bases at V and 1 base at J, while the number of junction bases matched to no gene is 17. The germline V gene (reference sequence) sets CDR1 to SEHNR and CDR2 to FQNEAQ. From cysteine to phenylalanine, the CDR3 is 19 amino acids long. Only CDR3 DNA is held: 57 bases, read in frame from base 1. This CDR3, with the reference TRBV7-9 and TRBJ2-1 proteins standing in past its ends, gives the full variable domain DTGVSQNPRHKITKRGQNVTFRCDPISEHNRLYWYRQTLGQGPEFLTYFQNEAQLEKSRLLSDRFSAERPKGSFSTLEIQRTEQGDSAMYLCASSPRPGLPLGSYNEQFFGPGTRLTVL.